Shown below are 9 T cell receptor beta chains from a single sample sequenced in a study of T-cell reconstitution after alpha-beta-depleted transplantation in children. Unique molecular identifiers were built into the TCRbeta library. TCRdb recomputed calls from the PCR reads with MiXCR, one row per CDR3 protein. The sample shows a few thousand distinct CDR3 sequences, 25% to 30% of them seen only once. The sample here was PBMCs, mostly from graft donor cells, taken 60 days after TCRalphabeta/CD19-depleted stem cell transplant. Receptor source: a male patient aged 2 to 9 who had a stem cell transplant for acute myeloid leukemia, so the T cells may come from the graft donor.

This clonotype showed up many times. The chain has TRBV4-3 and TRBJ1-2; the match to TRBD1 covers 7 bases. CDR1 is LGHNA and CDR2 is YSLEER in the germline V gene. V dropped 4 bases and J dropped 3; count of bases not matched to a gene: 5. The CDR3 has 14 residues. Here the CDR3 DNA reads TGCGCCAGCAGCCTGGCAGGGGGTGACTATGGCTACACCTTC. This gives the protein CASSLAGGDYGYTF.

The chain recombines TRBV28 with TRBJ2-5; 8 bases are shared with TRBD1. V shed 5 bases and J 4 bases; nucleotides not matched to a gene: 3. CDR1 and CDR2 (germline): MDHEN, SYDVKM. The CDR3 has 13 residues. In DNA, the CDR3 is TGTGCCAGCAGTGACACAGGGGGAGAGACCCAGTACTTC. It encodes CASSDTGGETQYF. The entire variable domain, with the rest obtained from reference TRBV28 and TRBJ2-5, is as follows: DVKVTQSSRYLVKRTGEKVFLECVQDMDHENMFWYRQDPGLGLRLIYFSYDVKMKEKGDIPEGYSVSREKKERFSLILESASTNQTSMYLCASSDTGGETQYFGPGTRLLVL.

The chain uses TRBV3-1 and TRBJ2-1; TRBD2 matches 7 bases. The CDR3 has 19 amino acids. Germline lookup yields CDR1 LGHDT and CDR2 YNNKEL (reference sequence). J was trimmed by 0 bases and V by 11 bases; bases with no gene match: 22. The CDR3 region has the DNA TGTGCCTGCTGCAAGGATGTCGGGAATCCGGGAGGCTCCTACAATGAGCAGTTCTTC. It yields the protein CACCKDVGNPGGSYNEQFF.

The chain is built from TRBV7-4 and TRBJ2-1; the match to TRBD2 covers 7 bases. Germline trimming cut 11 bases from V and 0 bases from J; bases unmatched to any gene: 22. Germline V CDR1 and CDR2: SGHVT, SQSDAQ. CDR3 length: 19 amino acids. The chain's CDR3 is CASCQQLGNPGGSYNEQFF. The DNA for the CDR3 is TGTGCCTCCTGCCAACAGCTCGGGAATCCGGGAGGCTCCTACAATGAGCAGTTCTTC. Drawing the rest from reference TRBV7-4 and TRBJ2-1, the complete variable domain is GAGVSQSPRYKVAKRGRDVALRCDSISGHVTLYWYRQTLGQGSEVLTYSQSDAQRDKSGRPSGRFSAERPERSVSTLKIQRTEQGDSAVYLCASCQQLGNPGGSYNEQFFGPGTRLTVL.

DNA for the CDR3: TGTGCCAGCAGGCAAGACGGGACAGAGAACACCGGGGAGCTGTTTTTT. It codes for CASRQDGTENTGELFF. The genes are TRBV1 and TRBJ2-2; TRBD1 is taken as the D call from the table, unchecked against the DNA. TRBV1 is flagged as a pseudogene. The CDR3 has 16 residues.

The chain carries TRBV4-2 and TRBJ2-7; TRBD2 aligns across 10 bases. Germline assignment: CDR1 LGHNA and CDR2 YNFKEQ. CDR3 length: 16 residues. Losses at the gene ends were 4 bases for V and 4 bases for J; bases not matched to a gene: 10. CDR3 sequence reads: CASSPAISSGSYEQYF. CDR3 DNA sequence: TGTGCCAGCAGCCCCGCCATATCTAGCGGGAGTTACGAGCAGTACTTC.

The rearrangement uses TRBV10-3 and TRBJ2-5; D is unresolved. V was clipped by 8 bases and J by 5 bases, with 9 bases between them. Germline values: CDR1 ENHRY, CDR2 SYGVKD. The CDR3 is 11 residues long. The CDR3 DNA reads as TGTGCCATCGGTCCGAGGGAGACCCAGTACTTC. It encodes CAIGPRETQYF.

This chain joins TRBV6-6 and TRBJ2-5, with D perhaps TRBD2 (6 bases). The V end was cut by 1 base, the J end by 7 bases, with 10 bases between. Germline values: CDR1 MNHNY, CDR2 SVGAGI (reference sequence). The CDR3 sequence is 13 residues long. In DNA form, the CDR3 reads TGTGCCAGCAGTTACTTCCACGGGGGGACCCAGTACTTC. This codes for CASSYFHGGTQYF.

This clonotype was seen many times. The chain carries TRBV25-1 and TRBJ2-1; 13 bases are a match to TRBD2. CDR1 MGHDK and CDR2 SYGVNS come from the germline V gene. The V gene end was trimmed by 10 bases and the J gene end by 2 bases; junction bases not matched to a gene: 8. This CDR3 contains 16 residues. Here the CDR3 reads CANGPGLAGTYNEQFF. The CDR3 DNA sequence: TGTGCCAACGGACCGGGACTAGCGGGGACCTACAATGAGCAGTTCTTC.